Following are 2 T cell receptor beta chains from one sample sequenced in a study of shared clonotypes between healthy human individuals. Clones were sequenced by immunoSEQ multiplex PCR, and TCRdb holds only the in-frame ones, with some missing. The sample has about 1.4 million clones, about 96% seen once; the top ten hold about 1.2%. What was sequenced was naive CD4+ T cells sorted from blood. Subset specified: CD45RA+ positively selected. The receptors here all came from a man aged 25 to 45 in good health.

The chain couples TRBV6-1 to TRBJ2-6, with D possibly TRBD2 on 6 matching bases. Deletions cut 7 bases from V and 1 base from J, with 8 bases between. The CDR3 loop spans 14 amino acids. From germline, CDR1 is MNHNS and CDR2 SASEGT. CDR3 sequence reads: CASNRGSGANVLTF. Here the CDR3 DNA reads TGTGCCAGCAATCGGGGGTCTGGGGCCAACGTCCTGACTTTC.

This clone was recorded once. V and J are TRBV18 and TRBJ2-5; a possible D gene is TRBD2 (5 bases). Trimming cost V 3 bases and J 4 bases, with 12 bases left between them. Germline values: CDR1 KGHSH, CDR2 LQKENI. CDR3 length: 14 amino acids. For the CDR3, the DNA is TGTGCCAGCTCACCGAGTAGCGTGGGAGAGACCCAGTACTTC. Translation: CASSPSSVGETQYF.